Presented here are 27 T cell receptor beta chains from one specimen sequenced in a study of T-cell reconstitution after alpha-beta-depleted transplantation in children. Construction of the TCRbeta library involved unique molecular identifiers. MiXCR, applied by TCRdb to the PCR reads, yields one record per CDR3 protein. Of around 580,000 distinct CDR3 sequences listed, roughly 24% are singletons. The input for sequencing was PBMCs, mostly from graft donor cells, taken 360 days after TCRalphabeta/CD19-depleted stem cell transplant. The receptors derive from a boy less than two years old who had a stem cell transplant for acute myeloid leukemia, so the T cells may come from the graft donor.

CDR3 nucleotides: TGTGCCAGCTCACCACCAAGCGGTAGGGTACGAACTGAAGCTTTCTTT. It yields the protein CASSPPSGRVRTEAFF. The chain carries TRBV18 and TRBJ1-1, with unresolved D. The CDR3 is 16 amino acids. The germline gives CDR1 KGHSH, CDR2 LQKENI. V gave up 0 bases and J gave up 5 bases, with 16 bases separating them.

This clonotype has just a few counts. This sequence joins TRBV20-1 and TRBJ2-7; 9 bases are shared with TRBD2. The germline gives CDR1 DFQATT, CDR2 SNEGSKA (reference sequence). The length of the CDR3 is 12 residues. V shed 6 bases, J shed 4 bases, and the junction held 4 bases outside the gene matches. The CDR3 region has the DNA TGCAGTGCCCCGAGCGGGGGGTACGAGCAGTACGTC. This encodes CSAPSGGYEQYV.

This clonotype appeared a few times. The CDR3 sequence: CASSDWGGLEQYV. The CDR3 coding sequence is TGTGCCAGCAGTGACTGGGGGGGCCTCGAGCAGTACGTC. The chain links TRBV6-1 to TRBJ2-7; a possible D gene is TRBD2 (7 bases). Trimming pared 3 bases from V and 6 bases from J, leaving 12 bases between. Germline assignment: CDR1 MNHNS and CDR2 SASEGT. The CDR3 sequence is 13 residues long.

The genes are TRBV10-3 and TRBJ2-7, with D maybe TRBD2 (6 bases). Trimming cost V 2 bases and J 3 bases, with 11 bases left between them. The CDR3 runs 14 residues. Germline assignment: CDR1 ENHRY and CDR2 SYGVKD. CDR3 nucleotide sequence: TGTGCCATCAGTGAGGGACTAACTGGCTACGAGCAGTACTTC. Amino acid sequence: CAISEGLTGYEQYF.

V usage is TRBV24-1 and J usage is TRBJ2-5; 9 positions agree with TRBD1. This CDR3 spans 16 amino acids. V trimming: 3 bases; J trimming: 3 bases; junction bases outside the gene matches: 7. Per germline, CDR1 KGHDR and CDR2 SFDVKD. As DNA, the CDR3 is TGTGCCACCAGTGATCAACAGGGGGCGCGAAAAGAGACCCAGTACTTC. It codes for CATSDQQGARKETQYF.

In this sample, this clonotype turned up a few times. The CDR3 sequence is CSARDFQYNEQFF. Written as DNA, the CDR3 is TGCAGTGCTAGGGACTTTCAATACAATGAGCAGTTCTTC. The chain has TRBV20-1 and TRBJ2-1, with D tentatively TRBD2 (5 bases). Germline CDR1 is DFQATT and CDR2 is SNEGSKA (reference sequence). The CDR3 consists of 13 residues. V lost 3 bases to trimming and J lost 4 bases, with 10 bases between them.

This clonotype has ten or more counts. CDR3 in DNA: TGTGCCAGCAGCCAGCCGGGGACCTCGGACACCGGGGAGCTGTTTTTT. Amino acids: CASSQPGTSDTGELFF. This chain connects TRBV3-1 to TRBJ2-2; possibly TRBD1 or TRBD2 for D (5 bases each). With 3 bases removed from V and 3 bases from J, the gap between germline ends came to 14 bases. This CDR3 has 16 amino acids. Germline-derived CDR1 and CDR2 are LGHDT and YNNKEL (reference sequence).

This clonotype was recorded a few times. V is TRBV20-1 and J is TRBJ2-3; TRBD2 agrees at 11 bases. Germline loops: CDR1 DFQATT, CDR2 SNEGSKA (reference sequence). The CDR3 extends over 15 amino acids. V was pared by 5 bases and J by 2 bases, with 6 bases of the junction left unmatched. The CDR3 sequence is CSAGLAGGDTDTQYF. CDR3 sequence (DNA): TGCAGTGCTGGATTAGCGGGGGGGGACACAGATACGCAGTATTTT.

The chain is built from TRBV10-3 and TRBJ2-3; 9 bases map to TRBD1. V was clipped by 4 bases and J by 6 bases; unmatched bases: 17. Germline lookup yields CDR1 ENHRY and CDR2 SYGVKD. This CDR3 has 18 amino acids. The CDR3, as DNA: TGTGCCATCAGTGGGTCACCACCTGACAGGGGGGCGTTCGATACGCAGTATTTT. Translation gives CAISGSPPDRGAFDTQYF.

The sample holds a few counts of this clonotype. This chain connects TRBV7-2 to TRBJ2-2; D unclear. Trimming took 3 bases from V and 4 from J, leaving 12 bases between them. CDR1 is SGHTA, CDR2 FQGNSA, per germline. The CDR3 runs 15 residues. CDR3 nucleotides: TGTGCCAGCAGCTTTGATCGTAGGTCCACCGGGGAGCTGTTTTTT. Protein: CASSFDRRSTGELFF.

This clonotype was counted between two and nine times. The chain employs TRBV27 and TRBJ1-1, with TRBD1 as a possible D gene (5 bases). V dropped 4 bases and J dropped 11 bases, with 26 bases sitting between them. CDR3 size: 16 residues. CDR1 is MNHEY and CDR2 is SMNVEV in the germline V gene (reference sequence). For the CDR3, the DNA is TGTGCCAGCAGTTCGCCAGGGTCGTCCGCGAGACAGTGGGCTTTCTTT. This codes for CASSSPGSSARQWAFF.

This chain joins TRBV20-1 and TRBJ2-3; 7 bases map to TRBD2. J was trimmed by 2 bases and V by 3 bases; bases with no gene match: 5. CDR1 is DFQATT and CDR2 is SNEGSKA in the germline V gene (reference sequence). There are 14 residues in the CDR3. CDR3 sequence (DNA): TGCAGTGCTAGGGGGAGGGGTAACACAGATACGCAGTATTTT. Its protein product is CSARGRGNTDTQYF.

J is TRBJ1-2 and V is TRBV20-1, with D tentatively TRBD1 (5 bases). Germline lookup yields CDR1 DFQATT and CDR2 SNEGSKA (reference sequence). Trimming stripped 2 bases from V and 3 bases from J, with 19 bases between. The CDR3 is 16 residues long. CDR3 sequence: CSARNAGGRAYYGYTF. DNA for the CDR3: TGCAGTGCTAGAAATGCGGGGGGAAGGGCCTACTATGGCTACACCTTC.

A note on this clonotype: A read error may be the cause here, since a much bigger clone is one base away. The chain uses TRBV7-9 and TRBJ2-3; no clear D gene. The CDR3 consists of 12 residues. The V gene's germline CDR1 is SEHNR and CDR2 FQNEAQ (reference sequence). The V end was cut by 5 bases, the J end by 5 bases, with 8 bases between. This chain's CDR3 is CASSIHGDTQYF. The CDR3 DNA reads as TGTGCCAGCAGCATTCATGGAGATACGCAGTATTTT.

The chain employs TRBV3-1 and TRBJ2-1, with TRBD1 as a possible D gene (5 bases). The germline V gene has CDR1 LGHDT and CDR2 YNNKEL (reference sequence). The CDR3 runs to 15 residues. V dropped 1 base and J dropped 5 bases, with 12 bases sitting between them. The CDR3 sequence: CASSQVRGSNNEQFF. CDR3 coding DNA: TGTGCCAGCAGCCAAGTAAGGGGTTCGAACAATGAGCAGTTCTTC.

The chain carries TRBV15 and TRBJ2-1; 8 bases fit TRBD1. V lost 1 base, J lost 6 bases, and 8 bases stayed unmatched. CDR1 is LNHNV, CDR2 YYDKDF, per germline (reference sequence). This CDR3 is built from 16 residues. The CDR3 region has the DNA TGTGCCACCAGCAGAGTGAGGGACAGGCTGGGCAATGAGCAGTTCTTC. Translation gives CATSRVRDRLGNEQFF.

This clonotype was counted many times. The chain joins TRBV7-3 to TRBJ2-2, with TRBD2 matching over 12 bases. V trimming: 5 bases; J trimming: 3 bases; junction bases outside the gene matches: 1. Germline values: CDR1 SGHTA, CDR2 FQGTGA. The CDR3 runs 15 residues. CDR3 nucleotide sequence: TGTGCCAGCAGCCGGACTAGCGGGGACACCGGGGAGCTGTTTTTT. Translation gives CASSRTSGDTGELFF. The full variable domain, rest sourced from reference TRBV7-3 and TRBJ2-2, is GAGVSQTPSNKVTEKGKYVELRCDPISGHTALYWYRQSLGQGPEFLIYFQGTGAADDSGLPNDRFFAVRPEGSVSTLKIQRTERGDSAVYLCASSRTSGDTGELFFGEGSRLTVL.

V is TRBV12-3 or TRBV12-4 and J is TRBJ1-1; D may be TRBD1 (6 bases). The CDR3 is made up of 14 amino acids. The ends were cut back, 5 bases at V and 10 bases at J, with 20 bases in the middle. The CDR3 is CASSPSFRTESAFF. The DNA for the CDR3 is TGTGCCAGCAGTCCATCGTTTAGGACAGAATCAGCTTTCTTT.

This chain joins TRBV15 and TRBJ1-5, with 7 positions matching TRBD1. V trimming: 0 bases; J trimming: 9 bases; junction bases outside the gene matches: 8. Germline values: CDR1 LNHNV, CDR2 YYDKDF (reference sequence). The CDR3 runs to 15 residues. The CDR3 is CATSRDPRGSRPQHF. For the CDR3, the DNA is TGTGCCACCAGCAGAGATCCCAGGGGGAGTCGGCCCCAGCATTTT. Based on the CDR3 plus reference TRBV15 and TRBJ1-5, the full variable domain is DAMVIQNPRYQVTQFGKPVTLSCSQTLNHNVMYWYQQKSSQAPKLLFHYYDKDFNNEADTPDNFQSRRPNTSFCFLDIRSPGLGDTAMYLCATSRDPRGSRPQHFGDGTRLSIL.

This clonotype was observed a handful of times. This chain joins TRBV20-1 and TRBJ1-1; D is possibly TRBD1 (5 bases). With 6 bases removed from V and 8 bases from J, the gap between germline ends came to 13 bases. CDR3 length: 11 residues. CDR1 DFQATT and CDR2 SNEGSKA come from the germline V gene (reference sequence). The CDR3 loop reads CSAGGPPEAFF. CDR3 DNA sequence: TGCAGTGCCGGGGGACCCCCGGAAGCTTTCTTT.

This clonotype was seen at least ten times. The chain is built from TRBV7-9 and TRBJ1-1, with D perhaps matching TRBD1 (5 bases). Trimming left V 7 bases short and J 5 bases short, with 20 bases between. The CDR3 is 15 residues long. Germline values: CDR1 SEHNR, CDR2 FQNEAQ (reference sequence). CDR3 amino acids: CASTINKGPETEAFF. CDR3 coding DNA: TGTGCCAGCACCATAAATAAGGGGCCTGAGACTGAAGCTTTCTTT.

This clonotype has at least ten counts. The chain employs TRBV7-2 and TRBJ2-7; D possibly corresponds to TRBD2 (5 bases). Germline V gene sequence: CDR1 SGHTA, CDR2 FQGNSA. V lost 1 base to trimming and J lost 2 bases, with 12 bases between them. This CDR3 has 15 residues. Written as DNA, the CDR3 is TGTGCCAGCAGCTTAGGAGGTAGGAGGCCCTACGAGCAGTACTTC. As protein: CASSLGGRRPYEQYF.

This clonotype appeared many times. The rearrangement links TRBV20-1 to TRBJ2-5; perhaps TRBD1 as D (6 bases). Per the germline V gene, CDR1 is DFQATT and CDR2 is SNEGSKA (reference sequence). Trimming removed 6 bases at V and 1 base at J, with 18 bases between. The CDR3 length is 15 residues. The chain's CDR3 is CSATFYRVPQETQYF. In DNA, the CDR3 is TGCAGTGCAACTTTCTACAGGGTGCCCCAAGAGACCCAGTACTTC.

The J gene is TRBJ2-7, the V gene TRBV6-5; 9 nucleotides line up with TRBD2. The V gene's germline CDR1 is MNHEY and CDR2 SVGAGI. This CDR3 is 15 amino acids long. J lost 6 bases, V lost 5 bases, and 11 bases had no gene match. As DNA, the CDR3 is TGTGCCAGCAGTACTCGTAGCGGGGGCCTTGGCGAGCAGTACTTC. Translated: CASSTRSGGLGEQYF.

This clonotype came up many times. The J gene is TRBJ2-5, the V gene TRBV11-2; D perhaps matches TRBD1 (6 bases). The CDR3 is 12 residues long. Germline values: CDR1 SGHAT, CDR2 FQNNGV. The germline V and J ends were trimmed by 7 bases and 2 bases, with 8 bases remaining between them. CDR3 DNA: TGTGCCAGCACAGGGGCTCAAGAGACCCAGTACTTC. Its translation: CASTGAQETQYF. The full variable domain, its missing parts supplied by reference TRBV11-2 and TRBJ2-5, is EAGVAQSPRYKIIEKRQSVAFWCNPISGHATLYWYQQILGQGPKLLIQFQNNGVVDDSQLPKDRFSAERLKGVDSTLKIQPAKLEDSAVYLCASTGAQETQYFGPGTRLLVL.

In this sample, this clonotype turned up many times. The rearrangement joins TRBV7-9 to TRBJ2-1; 10 bases fit TRBD1. CDR1 is SEHNR and CDR2 is FQNEAQ in the germline V gene (reference sequence). The CDR3 consists of 15 residues. Trimming removed 2 bases from V and 7 bases from J; junction bases left unmatched: 5. The CDR3 here is CASSLRQGAGNEQFF. The CDR3 coding sequence is TGTGCCAGCAGCTTACGACAGGGGGCTGGTAATGAGCAGTTCTTC.

This clonotype has only a few counts. This chain links TRBV5-1 with TRBJ2-7; possibly TRBD1 for D (6 bases). Trimming left V 0 bases short and J 1 base short, with 11 bases between. Per the germline V gene, CDR1 is SGHRS and CDR2 is YFSETQ. The CDR3 runs to 15 residues. CDR3 DNA: TGCGCCAGCAGCTTGGTGACAGGAGAGTCCTACGAGCAGTACTTC. This translates into CASSLVTGESYEQYF. The whole variable domain, filled in from reference TRBV5-1 and TRBJ2-7, reads KAGVTQTPRYLIKTRGQQVTLSCSPISGHRSVSWYQQTPGQGLQFLFEYFSETQRNKGNFPGRFSGRQFSNSRSEMNVSTLELGDSALYLCASSLVTGESYEQYFGPGTRLTVT.